This T cell receptor beta chain derives from a study of cytomegalovirus exposure and HLA in healthy donors. Concerning this clone itself: What it binds is not known.

Study-level points and caveats: In an earlier analysis, in some 540 donors, most V segments appeared productive either ~87% or ~30% of the time. An analysis was carried out at a later point. It showed that HLA-associated TCR beta chains were more clonally expanded than equally common non-associated chains. Reportedly, a later analysis found an Asian-associated ancestry cluster had fewer N-insertions than the approximately 640-donor mean. From TCR beta sequences, most subjects' HLA-A and HLA-B alleles were reportedly predicted accurately.

The study ran its PCR with 60 Vbeta and 13 Jbeta primers. Profiling relied on immunoSEQ multiplex PCR, and the TCRdb table lists in-frame clones only, not all of them. Among fewer than 100,000 clones listed, approximately 76% were seen once. Germline CDR1 and CDR2: LNHDA and SQIVND (reference sequence). The length of the CDR3 is 13 residues. Trimming cost V 3 bases and J 1 base, with 7 bases left between them. This rearrangement joins TRBV19 to TRBJ2-7; D uncertain. The sequence came from a man between 40 and 49 years old in good health and CMV-seronegative. The sample consisted of PBMCs. The CDR3 DNA follows: TGTGCCAGTAGTATTACAGATTCCTACGAGCAGTACTTC. This gives the protein CASSITDSYEQYF.